Following are 12 T cell receptor beta chains from one sample sequenced in a study of identifying expanded T cells in peripheral blood. Sequencing was performed with immunoSEQ multiplex PCR; in TCRdb, only in-frame clones are kept and a portion is missing. The data contain around 76,000 clones, under 90% of them singletons. Sample: blood. These receptors originate from a person aged 18 to 70 in good health.

The chain is built from TRBV28 and TRBJ1-5; D may be TRBD1 (6 bases). V was trimmed by 7 bases and J by 2 bases, leaving 15 bases between them. Germline V gene sequence: CDR1 MDHEN, CDR2 SYDVKM. The CDR3 covers 15 residues. For the CDR3, the DNA is TGTGCCAGCAAAGGGGGAGAATTTGGCAATCAGCCCCAGCATTTT. The encoded protein is CASKGGEFGNQPQHF.

V is TRBV15 and J is TRBJ2-5; no clear D. Trimming removed 0 bases from V and 5 bases from J, with 7 bases in between. Germline values: CDR1 LNHNV, CDR2 YYDKDF (reference sequence). The CDR3 totals 13 residues. CDR3 in DNA: TGTGCCACCAGCAGAGATCCTGGGGAGACCCAGTACTTC. This codes for CATSRDPGETQYF. Drawing the rest from reference TRBV15 and TRBJ2-5, the complete variable domain is DAMVIQNPRYQVTQFGKPVTLSCSQTLNHNVMYWYQQKSSQAPKLLFHYYDKDFNNEADTPDNFQSRRPNTSFCFLDIRSPGLGDTAMYLCATSRDPGETQYFGPGTRLLVL.

The V and J genes are TRBV2 and TRBJ2-7; 8 bases match TRBD1. The CDR3 has 13 residues. Per germline, CDR1 SNHLY and CDR2 FYNNEI. The CDR3, as DNA: TGTGCTTCAGGGGGCATCAGCTCCTACGAGCAGTACTTC. This sequence encodes CASGGISSYEQYF.

The gene calls are TRBV7-8 and TRBJ1-5; 7 positions agree with TRBD1. The germline gives CDR1 SGHVS, CDR2 FQNEAQ. V shed 10 bases, J shed 4 bases, and the junction held 7 bases outside the gene matches. The CDR3 covers 13 residues. Here the CDR3 DNA reads TGTGCCACTGCCAGGGGGGGAAATCAGCCCCAGCATTTT. Amino acid sequence: CATARGGNQPQHF.

The chain carries TRBV6-1 and TRBJ2-7, with D possibly matching TRBD2 (6 bases). The V and J ends lost 5 bases and 7 bases respectively, with 9 bases between them. CDR1 and CDR2 from the germline V gene are MNHNS and SASEGT. The CDR3 totals 11 residues. CDR3 DNA: TGTGCCAGCAGTTGGGGAGGAGAGCAGTACTTC. Protein product: CASSWGGEQYF.

The V call is TRBV6-1, the J call TRBJ1-4; D call uncertain. Trimming took off 5 bases at V and 0 bases at J, with 10 bases between the two ends. This CDR3 is built from 15 residues. The germline gives CDR1 MNHNS, CDR2 SASEGT. This CDR3 reads CASSRYTPTNEKLFF. Written as DNA, the CDR3 is TGTGCCAGCAGTCGATACACTCCAACTAATGAAAAACTGTTTTTT.

The chain uses TRBV4-3 and TRBJ2-5; no firm D call. CDR3 length: 15 residues. Germline V gene sequence: CDR1 LGHNA, CDR2 YSLEER. Trimming left V 1 base short and J 5 bases short, with 14 bases between. The CDR3 spells CASSQGHLAGETQYF. The DNA for the CDR3 is TGCGCCAGCAGCCAAGGGCATCTCGCCGGGGAGACCCAGTACTTC.

Written as DNA, the CDR3 is TGTGCCAGCAGTGGGGCTCCACTCTCCTACGAGCAGTACTTC. It yields the protein CASSGAPLSYEQYF. V and J are TRBV6-1 and TRBJ2-7; D unresolved. This CDR3 comprises 14 residues. V was cut by 4 bases and J by 0 bases, with 10 bases left in between. Germline V gene sequence: CDR1 MNHNS, CDR2 SASEGT.

The CDR3 loop reads CASSQEARVNTEAFF. DNA of the CDR3: TGTGCCAGCAGCCAAGAGGCGAGAGTGAACACTGAAGCTTTCTTT. The chain carries TRBV4-2 and TRBJ1-1; no firm D call. This CDR3 has 15 residues. V lost 0 bases, J lost 0 bases, and 8 bases lay in between. The germline gives CDR1 LGHNA, CDR2 YNFKEQ.

J is TRBJ2-1 and V is TRBV4-2, with 7 bases that match TRBD2. Germline-derived CDR1 and CDR2 are LGHNA and YNFKEQ. J was trimmed by 8 bases and V by 0 bases; bases with no gene match: 7. The CDR3 spans 15 residues. The CDR3 is CASSQDFTGGDEQFF. In DNA, the CDR3 is TGTGCCAGCAGCCAAGACTTCACGGGAGGCGATGAGCAGTTCTTC.

The V and J genes are TRBV19 and TRBJ2-7, with a possible D match to TRBD2 (6 bases). V lost 3 bases and J 7 bases, leaving 22 bases between the germline ends. Germline assignment: CDR1 LNHDA and CDR2 SQIVND (reference sequence). The CDR3 is made up of 16 amino acids. The CDR3 region has the DNA TGTGCCAGTAGTATTCGCCCCTCCCCCCTAGCGAATGAGCAGTACTTC. This codes for CASSIRPSPLANEQYF.

This clone was found once. The chain uses TRBV7-2 and TRBJ2-2; TRBD2 matches at 9 bases. Germline CDR1 reads SGHTA; CDR2 reads FQGNSA. The CDR3 spans 15 residues. With 4 bases clipped from V and 0 bases from J, the junction kept 0 bases outside the gene matches. CDR3 sequence: CASSWTSANTGELFF. CDR3 in DNA: TGTGCCAGCAGCTGGACTAGCGCGAACACCGGGGAGCTGTTTTTT.